This is a list of T cell receptor beta chains from one sample in a study of CD8 T cells in Susac syndrome. From the immunoSEQ multiplex PCR reads, TCRdb called clonotypes with MiXCR, one entry per CDR3 protein. The sample consists of about 80,000 distinct CDR3 sequences, approximately 94% of them appearing once. The specimen sequenced was CD8+ T cells from PBMCs. The receptor set was obtained from a human donor in good health. Both conserved end residues are part of each CDR3. A D gene is named only where the DNA matches it firmly. Only some rows state a clone size, as once, few, many or a class for expanded clones.

clone_size	v_call	j_call	d_call	cdr3_aa	cdr3_nt
once	TRBV15	TRBJ2-2	.	CATSGRRGELFF	TGTGCCACCAGCGGGAGGCGCGGGGAGCTGTTTTTT
.	TRBV20-1	TRBJ1-2	.	CSALAGSYGYTF	TGCAGTGCCCTCGCGGGGAGCTATGGCTACACCTTC
.	TRBV3-1	TRBJ2-1	TRBD2	CASSPVGGASSYNEQFF	TGTGCCAGCAGCCCCGTGGGAGGGGCTAGCTCCTACAATGAGCAGTTCTTC
.	TRBV23-1	TRBJ1-1	.	CASSQSLNQGAYHTEAFF	TGCGCCAGCAGTCAGAGTCTCAACCAAGGCGCATATCACACTGAAGCTTTCTTT
.	TRBV6-6	TRBJ1-2	TRBD1	CASTDRVYGYTF	TGTGCCAGCACAGACAGGGTCTATGGCTACACCTTC
.	TRBV9	TRBJ2-5	.	CASSVAVGSQETQYF	TGTGCCAGCAGCGTAGCCGTGGGGTCCCAAGAGACCCAGTACTTC
.	TRBV7-2	TRBJ1-5	TRBD1	CASRGWGQGSNQPQHF	TGTGCCAGCCGCGGGTGGGGACAGGGTAGCAATCAGCCCCAGCATTTT
.	TRBV6-1	TRBJ2-1	.	CASSEGRGRNNEQFF	TGTGCCAGCAGTGAAGGGCGGGGTAGGAACAATGAGCAGTTCTTC
.	TRBV11-1	TRBJ1-1	.	CASSLEVAPGTEAFF	TGTGCCAGCAGCTTAGAGGTGGCCCCAGGCACTGAAGCTTTCTTT
few	TRBV5-1	TRBJ2-1	TRBD2	CASSFGGGYNEQFF	TGCGCCAGCAGCTTTGGCGGGGGATACAATGAGCAGTTCTTC
.	TRBV4-3	TRBJ2-3	TRBD2	CASSQDPSGALTDTQYF	TGCGCCAGCAGCCAAGACCCTAGCGGGGCGCTCACAGATACGCAGTATTTT
.	TRBV7-9	TRBJ2-3	.	CASSLGAGIMDTQYF	TGTGCCAGCAGCTTAGGGGCAGGGATTATGGATACGCAGTATTTT
.	TRBV4-1	TRBJ2-1	TRBD2	CASSQPGLAGPNEQFF	TGCGCCAGCAGCCAACCGGGACTAGCGGGGCCAAATGAGCAGTTCTTC
.	TRBV20-1	TRBJ2-5	.	CSARGLGGDQETQYF	TGCAGTGCTAGAGGTCTTGGTGGTGACCAAGAGACCCAGTACTTC
.	TRBV2	TRBJ1-2	.	CASAGYGYTF	TGTGCCAGCGCAGGGTATGGCTACACCTTC
.	TRBV7-7	TRBJ2-1	.	CASSPRDGKGLDEQFF	TGTGCTAGCAGCCCTCGCGACGGGAAGGGGCTTGATGAGCAGTTCTTC
.	TRBV20-1	TRBJ2-3	.	CTAGRGGADTQYF	TGCACCGCGGGTCGGGGAGGAGCAGATACGCAGTATTTT
once	TRBV12-3/TRBV12-4	TRBJ2-1	TRBD2	CASSLSRGRGYNEQFF	TGTGCCAGCAGTTTGTCTCGCGGGAGGGGGTACAATGAGCAGTTCTTC
.	TRBV27	TRBJ1-5	TRBD1	CASSFTGGYNQPQHF	TGTGCCAGCAGCTTTACAGGGGGATACAATCAGCCCCAGCATTTT
.	TRBV9	TRBJ2-6	.	CASNSRESSGANVLTF	TGTGCCAGCAACTCCAGGGAAAGCTCTGGGGCCAACGTCCTGACTTTC
.	TRBV7-8	TRBJ2-3	.	CASSSRRRQQYF	TGTGCCAGCAGCTCTCGAAGACGACAGCAGTATTTT
.	TRBV29-1	TRBJ2-1	TRBD2	CSVESFLAGGNEQFF	TGCAGCGTTGAATCGTTCCTAGCGGGGGGTAATGAGCAGTTCTTC
once	TRBV19	TRBJ1-1	.	CASKLGGTEAFF	TGTGCCAGTAAGCTGGGTGGCACTGAAGCTTTCTTT
.	TRBV27	TRBJ2-1	TRBD2	CASSSGTSGVSYNEQFF	TGTGCCAGCAGTTCAGGAACAAGCGGGGTCTCCTACAATGAGCAGTTCTTC
.	TRBV29-1	TRBJ2-2	TRBD1	CSVLRGGTGVTGELFF	TGCAGCGTCCTAAGGGGCGGGACAGGGGTAACCGGGGAGCTGTTTTTT
.	TRBV4-1	TRBJ1-5	.	CASSQDYGGNQPQHF	TGCGCCAGCAGCCAGGACTATGGGGGTAATCAGCCCCAGCATTTT
.	TRBV7-8	TRBJ1-1	TRBD1	CASSLGWQGGNTEAFF	TGTGCCAGCAGCTTAGGGTGGCAGGGGGGGAACACTGAAGCTTTCTTT
.	TRBV29-1	TRBJ2-1	TRBD1	CSVGAGTEHYNEQFF	TGCAGCGTTGGAGCCGGGACAGAGCACTACAATGAGCAGTTCTTC
.	TRBV4-3	TRBJ2-7	.	CASSQGTAGSSYEQYF	TGCGCCAGCAGCCAAGGTACGGCAGGAAGCTCCTACGAGCAGTACTTC
.	TRBV7-3	TRBJ2-1	TRBD2	CASSLPGLEQFF	TGTGCCAGCAGCTTACCGGGACTAGAGCAGTTCTTC
.	TRBV6-5	TRBJ1-1	TRBD1	CASSQTGSDTEAFF	TGTGCCAGCAGTCAGACAGGGTCGGACACTGAAGCTTTCTTT
.	TRBV9	TRBJ1-2	.	CASRAPTDNYGYTF	TGTGCCAGCAGGGCCCCGACAGATAACTATGGCTACACCTTC
.	TRBV6-1	TRBJ2-3	TRBD1	CASSVEYRGLSTDTQYF	TGTGCCAGCAGTGTAGAATACAGGGGGCTAAGCACAGATACGCAGTATTTT
.	TRBV12-3/TRBV12-4	TRBJ2-6	TRBD1	CASSTGQSLNSGANVLTF	TGTGCCAGCAGTACGGGACAGAGCTTGAACTCTGGGGCCAACGTCCTGACTTTC
.	TRBV4-1	TRBJ2-7	TRBD1	CASSHTTGGGREQYF	TGCGCCAGCAGCCACACGACAGGGGGAGGGCGCGAGCAGTACTTC
.	TRBV3-1	TRBJ2-7	.	CASKEGYEQYF	TGTGCCAGCAAAGAGGGCTACGAGCAGTACTTC
.	TRBV10-1	TRBJ2-2	.	CASSTFQSSGTGELFF	TGCGCCAGCAGTACGTTCCAGTCGTCGGGCACCGGGGAGCTGTTTTTT
.	TRBV5-4	TRBJ2-1	TRBD2	CASSSGLAGSEQFF	TGTGCCAGCAGCTCCGGACTAGCCGGTAGTGAGCAGTTCTTC
.	TRBV7-8	TRBJ1-2	.	CASSLVSTGDGYGYTF	TGTGCCAGCAGCTTAGTGTCCACAGGAGACGGATATGGCTACACCTTC
.	TRBV9	TRBJ1-2	.	CASSVGDEQAYGYTF	TGTGCCAGCAGCGTAGGAGATGAACAGGCCTATGGCTACACCTTC
.	TRBV4-1	TRBJ2-7	TRBD1	CASSQDWTGSYEQYF	TGCGCCAGCAGCCAAGATTGGACAGGTTCCTACGAGCAGTACTTC
.	TRBV4-3	TRBJ1-6	.	CASSQGRVDSPLHF	TGCGCCAGCAGCCAAGGCAGGGTCGATTCACCCCTCCACTTT